This T cell receptor (beta chain) was documented in a study of shared clonotypes between healthy human individuals. The data were produced by immunoSEQ multiplex PCR, yet TCRdb's version contains in-frame clones alone and is incomplete. The sample consists of fewer than 3 million clones, 85% to 95% of them appearing once. CDR1 and CDR2 (germline): KGHSH, LQKENI. Trimming stripped 3 bases from V and 5 bases from J, with 14 bases between. The CDR3 totals 15 residues. This TCR came from a man aged 18 to 29 in good health. Some clones in this sample may be carry-over from other donors' samples. This rearrangement joins TRBV18 to TRBJ2-1; weak D call: TRBD1 (6 bases). Sequencing input: naive CD4+ T cells from PBMCs. Subset denoted: CD45RA+ positively selected. CDR3 sequence (DNA): TGTGCCAGCTCACCCTTAAGGACAGAAAACAATGAGCAGTTCTTC. Amino acids: CASSPLRTENNEQFF.